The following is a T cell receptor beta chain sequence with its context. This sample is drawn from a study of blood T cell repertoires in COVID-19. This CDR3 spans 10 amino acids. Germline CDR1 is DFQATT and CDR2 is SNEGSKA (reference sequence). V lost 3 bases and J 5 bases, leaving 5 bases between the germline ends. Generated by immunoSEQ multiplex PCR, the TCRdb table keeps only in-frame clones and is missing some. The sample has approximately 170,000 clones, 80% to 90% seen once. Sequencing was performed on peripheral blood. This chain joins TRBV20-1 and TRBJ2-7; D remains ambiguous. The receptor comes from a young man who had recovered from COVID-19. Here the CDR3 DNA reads TGCAGTGCTAGCCTCCACGAGCAGTACTTC. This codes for CSASLHEQYF.